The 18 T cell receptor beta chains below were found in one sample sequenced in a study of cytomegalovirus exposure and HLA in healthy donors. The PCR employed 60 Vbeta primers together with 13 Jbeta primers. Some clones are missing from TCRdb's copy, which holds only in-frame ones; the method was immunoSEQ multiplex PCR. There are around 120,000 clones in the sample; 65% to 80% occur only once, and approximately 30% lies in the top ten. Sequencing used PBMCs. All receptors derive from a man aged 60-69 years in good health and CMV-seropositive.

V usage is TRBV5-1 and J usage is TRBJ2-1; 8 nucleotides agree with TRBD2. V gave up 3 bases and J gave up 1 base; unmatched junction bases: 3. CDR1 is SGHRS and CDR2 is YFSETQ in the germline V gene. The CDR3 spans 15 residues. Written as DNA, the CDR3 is TGCGCCAGCAGCTCTGTAGCGGGGTCCTACAATGAGCAGTTCTTC. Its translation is CASSSVAGSYNEQFF. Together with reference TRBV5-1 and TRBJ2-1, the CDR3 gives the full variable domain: KAGVTQTPRYLIKTRGQQVTLSCSPISGHRSVSWYQQTPGQGLQFLFEYFSETQRNKGNFPGRFSGRQFSNSRSEMNVSTLELGDSALYLCASSSVAGSYNEQFFGPGTRLTVL.

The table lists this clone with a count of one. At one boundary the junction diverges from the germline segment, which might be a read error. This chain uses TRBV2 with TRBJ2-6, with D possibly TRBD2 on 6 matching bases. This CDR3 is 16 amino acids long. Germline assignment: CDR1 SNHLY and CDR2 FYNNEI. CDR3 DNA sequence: TGTGCCAGCAGCTTGGAGGGTTTCACTGGGGCCAACGGCCTGACTTTC. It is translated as CASSLEGFTGANGLTF.

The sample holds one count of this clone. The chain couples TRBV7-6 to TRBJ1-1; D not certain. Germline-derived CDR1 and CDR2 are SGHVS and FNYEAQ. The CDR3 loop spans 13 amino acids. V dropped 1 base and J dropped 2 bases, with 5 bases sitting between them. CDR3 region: CASSLGTNTEAFF. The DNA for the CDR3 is TGTGCCAGCAGCTTAGGAACAAACACTGAAGCTTTCTTT. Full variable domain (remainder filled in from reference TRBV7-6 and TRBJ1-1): GAGVSQSPRYKVTKRGQDVALRCDPISGHVSLYWYRQALGQGPEFLTYFNYEAQQDKSGLPNDRFSAERPEGSISTLTIQRTEQRDSAMYRCASSLGTNTEAFFGQGTRLTVV.

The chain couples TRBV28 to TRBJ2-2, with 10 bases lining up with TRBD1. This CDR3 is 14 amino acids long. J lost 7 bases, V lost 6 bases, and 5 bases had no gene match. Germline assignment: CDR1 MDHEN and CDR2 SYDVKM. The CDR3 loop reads CASRRTGGHGELFF. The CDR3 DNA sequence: TGTGCCAGCAGGAGGACAGGGGGGCACGGGGAGCTGTTTTTT. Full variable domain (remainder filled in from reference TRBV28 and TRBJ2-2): DVKVTQSSRYLVKRTGEKVFLECVQDMDHENMFWYRQDPGLGLRLIYFSYDVKMKEKGDIPEGYSVSREKKERFSLILESASTNQTSMYLCASRRTGGHGELFFGEGSRLTVL.

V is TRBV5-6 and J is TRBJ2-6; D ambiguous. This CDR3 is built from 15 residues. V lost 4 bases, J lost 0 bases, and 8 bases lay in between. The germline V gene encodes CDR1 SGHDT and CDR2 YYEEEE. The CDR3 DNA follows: TGTGCCAGCAGCCGTCGGTTCTCTGGGGCCAACGTCCTGACTTTC. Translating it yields CASSRRFSGANVLTF. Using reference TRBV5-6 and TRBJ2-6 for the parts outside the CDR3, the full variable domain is DAGVTQSPTHLIKTRGQQVTLRCSPKSGHDTVSWYQQALGQGPQFIFQYYEEEERQRGNFPDRFSGHQFPNYSSELNVNALLLGDSALYLCASSRRFSGANVLTFGAGSRLTVL.

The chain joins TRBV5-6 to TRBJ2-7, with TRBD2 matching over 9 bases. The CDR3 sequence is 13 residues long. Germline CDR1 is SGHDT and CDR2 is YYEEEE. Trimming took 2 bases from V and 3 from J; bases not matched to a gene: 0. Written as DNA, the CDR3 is TGTGCCAGCAGCTTACTAGCGGGCTACGAGCAGTACTTC. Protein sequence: CASSLLAGYEQYF.

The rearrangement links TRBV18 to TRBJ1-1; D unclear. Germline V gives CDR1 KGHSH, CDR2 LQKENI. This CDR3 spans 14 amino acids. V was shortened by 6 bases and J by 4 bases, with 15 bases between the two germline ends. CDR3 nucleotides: TGTGCCAGCTCCCCCGCAGGCTGGGTCACTGAAGCTTTCTTT. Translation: CASSPAGWVTEAFF.

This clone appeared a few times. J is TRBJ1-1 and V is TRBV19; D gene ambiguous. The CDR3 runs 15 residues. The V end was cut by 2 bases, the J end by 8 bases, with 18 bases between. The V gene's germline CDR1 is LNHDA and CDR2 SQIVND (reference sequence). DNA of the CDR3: TGTGCCAGTAGTATATATGGGAGCAGGATACACGAAGCTTTCTTT. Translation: CASSIYGSRIHEAFF.

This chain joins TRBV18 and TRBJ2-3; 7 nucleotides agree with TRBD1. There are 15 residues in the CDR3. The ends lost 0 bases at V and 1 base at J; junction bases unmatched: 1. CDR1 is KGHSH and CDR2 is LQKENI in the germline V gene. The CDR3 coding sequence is TGTGCCAGCTCACCACCGACAGGGCGCACAGATACGCAGTATTTT. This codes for CASSPPTGRTDTQYF.

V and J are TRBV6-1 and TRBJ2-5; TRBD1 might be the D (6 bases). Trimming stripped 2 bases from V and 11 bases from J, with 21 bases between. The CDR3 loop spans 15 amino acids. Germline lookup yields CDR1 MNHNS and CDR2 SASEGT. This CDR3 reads CASSESLDGTREQYF. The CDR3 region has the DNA TGTGCCAGCAGTGAATCGCTCGACGGGACAAGAGAGCAGTACTTC.

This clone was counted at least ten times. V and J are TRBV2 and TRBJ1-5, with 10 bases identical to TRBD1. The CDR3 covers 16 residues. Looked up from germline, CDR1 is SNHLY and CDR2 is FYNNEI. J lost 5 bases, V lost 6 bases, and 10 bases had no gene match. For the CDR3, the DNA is TGTGCCAGCAGGTCCCCGGGACAGGGGAAAGATCAGCCCCAGCATTTT. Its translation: CASRSPGQGKDQPQHF.

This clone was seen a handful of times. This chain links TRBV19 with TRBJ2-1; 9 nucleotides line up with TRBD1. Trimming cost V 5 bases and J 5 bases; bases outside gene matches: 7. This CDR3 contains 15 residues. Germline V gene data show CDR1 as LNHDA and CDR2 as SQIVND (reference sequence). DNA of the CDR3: TGTGCCAGTAGTCCCGACAGGGGGAGGAACAATGAGCAGTTCTTC. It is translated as CASSPDRGRNNEQFF.

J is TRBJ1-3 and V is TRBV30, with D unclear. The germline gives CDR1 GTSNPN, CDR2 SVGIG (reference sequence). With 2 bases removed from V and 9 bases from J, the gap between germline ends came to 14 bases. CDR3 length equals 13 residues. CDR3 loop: CAWSRPGSRTIYF. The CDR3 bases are TGTGCCTGGAGTCGCCCAGGATCACGCACCATATATTTT.

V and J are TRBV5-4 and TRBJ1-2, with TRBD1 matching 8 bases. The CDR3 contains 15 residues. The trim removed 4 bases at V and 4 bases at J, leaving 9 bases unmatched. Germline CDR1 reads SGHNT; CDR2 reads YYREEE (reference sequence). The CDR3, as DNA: TGTGCCAGCAGCGTACGACAGGGGTCGGTCTATGGCTACACCTTC. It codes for CASSVRQGSVYGYTF.

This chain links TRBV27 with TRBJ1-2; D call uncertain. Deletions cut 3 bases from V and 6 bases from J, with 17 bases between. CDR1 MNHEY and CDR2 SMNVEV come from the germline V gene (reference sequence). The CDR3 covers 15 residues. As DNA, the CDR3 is TGTGCCAGCAGTTTTTATGTCGGGGAAAAGGATGGCTACACCTTC. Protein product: CASSFYVGEKDGYTF.

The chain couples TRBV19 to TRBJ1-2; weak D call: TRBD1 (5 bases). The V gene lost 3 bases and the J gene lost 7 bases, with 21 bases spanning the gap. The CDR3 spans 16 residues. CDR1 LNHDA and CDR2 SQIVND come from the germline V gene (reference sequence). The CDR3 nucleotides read TGTGCCAGTAGTATGAGCCGGGCCCCGGGGGATGGTGGCTACACCTTC. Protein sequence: CASSMSRAPGDGGYTF.

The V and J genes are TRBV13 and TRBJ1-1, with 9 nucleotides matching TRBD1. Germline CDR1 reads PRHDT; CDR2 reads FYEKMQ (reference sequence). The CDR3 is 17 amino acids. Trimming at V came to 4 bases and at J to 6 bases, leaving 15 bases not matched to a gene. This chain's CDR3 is CASSSKLFGQGWAEAFF. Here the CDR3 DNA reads TGTGCCAGCAGCTCAAAGCTTTTTGGACAGGGGTGGGCTGAAGCTTTCTTT.

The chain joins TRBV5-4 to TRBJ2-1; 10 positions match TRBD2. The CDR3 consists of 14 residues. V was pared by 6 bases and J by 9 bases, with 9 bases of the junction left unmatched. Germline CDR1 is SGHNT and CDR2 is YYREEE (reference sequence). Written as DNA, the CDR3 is TGTGCCAGCACCATAGCGGGAGGCCGGGGTGAGCAGTTCTTC. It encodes CASTIAGGRGEQFF.